The T cell receptor beta chain described here comes from a study of blood T cell repertoires in COVID-19. Study details: The analysed material was cDNA or gDNA that came from T cells, B-cell-depleted T cells, or PBMCs.

The authors' processing: Amplification from reference gene primers served as the basis for estimated nucleated cell counts. The repertoire was sequenced with immunoSEQ multiplex PCR; TCRdb's copy has only in-frame clones and lacks some. That table furnishes V, J and clone size, whereas the DNA furnished D and trimming. This table holds 270,000 or so clones, around four fifths found once. Trimming pared 5 bases from V and 7 bases from J, leaving 9 bases between. The CDR3 contains 12 residues. Germline CDR1 and CDR2: SGHTA and FQGTGA. The chain carries TRBV7-3 and TRBJ2-1; D may be TRBD1 (5 bases). This sequence originates from a woman between 45 and 60 years old who had recovered from COVID-19. Sequenced input: peripheral blood. The CDR3 loop reads CASSPKGNEQFF. CDR3 sequence (DNA): TGTGCCAGCAGCCCAAAGGGGAATGAGCAGTTCTTC. Combining the CDR3 with reference TRBV7-3 and TRBJ2-1 gives the whole variable domain GAGVSQTPSNKVTEKGKYVELRCDPISGHTALYWYRQSLGQGPEFLIYFQGTGAADDSGLPNDRFFAVRPEGSVSTLKIQRTERGDSAVYLCASSPKGNEQFFGPGTRLTVL.